This T cell receptor beta chain was sequenced during a study of cytomegalovirus exposure and HLA in healthy donors. CDR3 length equals 18 residues. Primers: 60 Vbeta forward and 13 Jbeta reverse. Data came from immunoSEQ multiplex PCR; TCRdb stores just in-frame clones and leaves some out. The sample contains under 100,000 clones, approximately 70% of which appear only once. This receptor was taken from a woman between 45 and 65 years old in good health and CMV-seropositive. Sequencing was performed on PBMCs. The chain is built from TRBV7-5 and TRBJ1-5; the D call TRBD1 from the table was never checked on the DNA. TRBV7-5 is an annotated pseudogene. As DNA, the CDR3 is TGTGTCAGAAGCTTGACGGAGATCCGGACAGGGATTTTGCAGCCCCAGCATTTT. Translation: CVRSLTEIRTGILQPQHF.